This T cell receptor (beta chain) was obtained from a study of OX40 agonist ivuxolimab in advanced cancers. As concerns this clone: The target antigen is unknown.

Generated by immunoSEQ multiplex PCR, the TCRdb table keeps only in-frame clones and is missing some. The profile shows over 80,000 clones, under 85% of them singletons. General study results and limits: Averaging showed that CD8+ T cells had more expanded clones than CD4+ did. By week 6 at 0.1 to 3.0 mg/kg, blood CD4+ and CD8+ T cells had expanded clonally.

Anyone with autoimmune disease history or systemic immunosuppression was excluded. The sample in question was CD4+ or CD8+ T cells sorted from blood, obtained in a trial of the OX40 agonist ivuxolimab. This TCR was recovered from an adult with an advanced solid tumor such as melanoma, head and neck, liver or kidney cancer.

CDR3 sequence: CASSFATGTGAYNEQFF. In nucleotides, the CDR3 is TGTGCCAGTAGTTTTGCGACCGGGACGGGAGCCTACAATGAGCAGTTCTTC. The J gene is TRBJ2-1, the V gene TRBV19; possibly TRBD2 for D (6 bases). This CDR3 spans 17 amino acids. Germline CDR1 LNHDA, CDR2 SQIVND (reference sequence). V shed 5 bases and J shed 2 bases, with 19 bases lying between them. The full variable domain, completed using reference TRBV19 and TRBJ2-1, is DGGITQSPKYLFRKEGQNVTLSCEQNLNHDAMYWYRQDPGQGLRLIYYSQIVNDFQKGDIAEGYSVSREKKESFPLTVTSAQKNPTAFYLCASSFATGTGAYNEQFFGPGTRLTVL.